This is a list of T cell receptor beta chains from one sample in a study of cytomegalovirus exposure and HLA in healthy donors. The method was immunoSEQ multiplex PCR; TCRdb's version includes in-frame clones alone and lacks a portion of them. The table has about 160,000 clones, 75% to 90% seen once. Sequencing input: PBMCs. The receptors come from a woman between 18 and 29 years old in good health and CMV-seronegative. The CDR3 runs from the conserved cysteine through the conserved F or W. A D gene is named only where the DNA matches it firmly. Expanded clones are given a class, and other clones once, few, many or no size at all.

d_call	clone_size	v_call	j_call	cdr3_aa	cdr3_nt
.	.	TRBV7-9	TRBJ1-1	CASSLARVKNTEAFF	TGTGCCAGCAGCTTAGCGAGGGTAAAGAACACTGAAGCTTTCTTT
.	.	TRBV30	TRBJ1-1	CAWRSFPEAFF	TGTGCCTGGAGATCATTTCCTGAAGCTTTCTTT
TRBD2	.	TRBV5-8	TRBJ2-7	CASRPGLGIEQYF	TGTGCCAGCAGGCCGGGACTAGGGATCGAGCAGTACTTC
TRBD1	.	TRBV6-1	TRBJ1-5	CASSSGQGSSQPQHF	TGTGCCAGCAGTTCCGGACAGGGGAGTTCTCAGCCCCAGCATTTT
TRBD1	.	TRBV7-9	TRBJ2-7	CASSSWTGASYEQYF	TGTGCCAGCAGCTCTTGGACAGGCGCATCCTACGAGCAGTACTTC
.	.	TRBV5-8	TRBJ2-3	CASSFLSTDTQYF	TGTGCCAGCAGCTTCCTAAGCACAGATACGCAGTATTTT
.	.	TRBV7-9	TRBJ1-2	CASSQIDYGYTF	TGTGCCAGCAGTCAAATTGACTATGGCTACACCTTC
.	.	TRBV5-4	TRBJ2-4	CASSLGLQNIQYF	TGTGCCAGCAGCTTGGGACTGCAAAACATTCAGTACTTC
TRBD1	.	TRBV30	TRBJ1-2	CAGHRDSYGYTF	TGTGCCGGACACCGGGACAGCTATGGCTACACCTTC
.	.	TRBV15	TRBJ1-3	CATSRDRGSGNTIYF	TGTGCCACCAGCAGAGATAGGGGGTCTGGAAACACCATATATTTT
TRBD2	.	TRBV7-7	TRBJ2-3	CASNPPSGGSETDTQYF	TGTGCTAGCAACCCCCCCTCGGGGGGGTCTGAAACAGATACGCAGTATTTT
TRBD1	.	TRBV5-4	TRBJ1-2	CASSLGQGNYGYTF	TGTGCCAGCAGCTTGGGACAGGGGAACTATGGCTACACCTTC
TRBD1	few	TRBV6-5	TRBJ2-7	CASSLQGANYEQYF	TGTGCCAGCAGCCTTCAGGGGGCGAACTACGAGCAGTACTTC
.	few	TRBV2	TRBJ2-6	CATQQGSGANVLTF	TGTGCCACCCAACAGGGATCTGGGGCCAACGTCCTGACTTTC
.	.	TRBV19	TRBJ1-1	CASSATSGGTEAFF	TGTGCCAGTAGTGCGACCAGCGGGGGGACTGAAGCTTTCTTT
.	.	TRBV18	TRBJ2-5	CASSPRGPRETQYF	TGTGCCAGCTCACCACGGGGGCCTCGGGAGACCCAGTACTTC
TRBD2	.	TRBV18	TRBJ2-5	CASSLKWIGLAGIGQETQYF	TGTGCCAGCTCCCTAAAGTGGATCGGACTAGCGGGAATTGGTCAAGAGACCCAGTACTTC
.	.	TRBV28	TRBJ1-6	CASRGSSSYNSPLHF	TGTGCCAGCAGGGGGAGTAGCTCCTATAATTCACCCCTCCACTTT
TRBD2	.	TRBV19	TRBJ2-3	CASTTGTSGDTQYF	TGTGCCAGTACTACCGGGACTAGTGGGGATACGCAGTATTTT
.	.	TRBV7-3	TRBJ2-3	CASSPGGSTDTQYF	TGTGCCAGCAGCCCCGGCGGAAGCACAGATACGCAGTATTTT
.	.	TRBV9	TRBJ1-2	CASSVGLTGDYGYTF	TGTGCCAGCAGCGTAGGTCTAACGGGGGACTATGGCTACACCTTC
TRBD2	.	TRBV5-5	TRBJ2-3	CASSPSGGYTDTQYF	TGTGCCAGCAGCCCAAGCGGGGGATACACAGATACGCAGTATTTT
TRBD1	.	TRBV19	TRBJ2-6	CASSLTGGSGANVLTF	TGTGCCAGTAGTTTGACAGGGGGATCTGGGGCCAACGTCCTGACTTTC
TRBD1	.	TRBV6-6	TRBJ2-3	CASSSQGAAGTDTQYF	TGTGCCAGCAGTTCCCAGGGGGCGGCGGGCACAGATACGCAGTATTTT
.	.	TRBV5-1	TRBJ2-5	CASSLGLPGETQYF	TGCGCCAGCAGCTTGGGACTTCCGGGAGAGACCCAGTACTTC
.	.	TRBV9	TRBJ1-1	CASSVASGYTEAFF	TGTGCCAGCAGCGTAGCGTCAGGGTACACTGAAGCTTTCTTT
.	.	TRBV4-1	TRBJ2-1	CASSPGLTNEQFF	TGCGCCAGCAGCCCGGGACTTACAAATGAGCAGTTCTTC
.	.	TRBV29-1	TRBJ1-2	CSVGAGANRGGYTF	TGCAGCGTTGGGGCGGGGGCCAACCGAGGAGGCTACACCTTC
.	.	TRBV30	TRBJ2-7	CAWRTVYEQYF	TGTGCCTGGAGGACAGTGTACGAGCAGTACTTC
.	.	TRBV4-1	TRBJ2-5	CASSQIAVGQETQYF	TGCGCCAGCAGCCAAATTGCGGTAGGACAAGAGACCCAGTACTTC
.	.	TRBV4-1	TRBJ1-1	CASSQVEQLNTEAFF	TGCGCCAGCAGCCAAGTTGAACAGTTGAACACTGAAGCTTTCTTT
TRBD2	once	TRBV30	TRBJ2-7	CAWSVLRGLEYF	TGTGCCTGGAGTGTACTTAGGGGACTAGAGTACTTC
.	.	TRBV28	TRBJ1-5	CASSLSARGNFNQPQHF	TGTGCCAGCAGTTTAAGCGCCAGGGGAAACTTCAATCAGCCCCAGCATTTT
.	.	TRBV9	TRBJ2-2	CASSVSQGFLSGELFF	TGTGCCAGCAGCGTAAGCCAGGGGTTTCTTAGCGGGGAGCTGTTTTTT
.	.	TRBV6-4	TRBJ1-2	CASSEGAPETYGYTF	TGTGCCAGCAGTGAGGGCGCCCCGGAAACCTATGGCTACACCTTC
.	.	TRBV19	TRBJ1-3	CASSIGQGLAGNTIYF	TGTGCCAGTAGTATAGGGCAGGGGCTCGCTGGAAACACCATATATTTT
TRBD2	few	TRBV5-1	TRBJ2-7	CASSLGTSGFQEQYF	TGCGCCAGCAGCTTGGGGACTAGCGGGTTTCAAGAGCAGTACTTC
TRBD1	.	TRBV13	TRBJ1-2	CASSMTGNGYTF	TGTGCCAGCAGCATGACAGGGAACGGCTACACCTTC
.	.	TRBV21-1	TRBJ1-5	CASSSAGTGDIGSNQPQHF	TGTGCCAGCAGTTCCGCGGGGACAGGGGATATAGGTAGCAATCAGCCCCAGCATTTT
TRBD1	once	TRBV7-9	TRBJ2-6	CASSLPGQGIAGANVLTF	TGTGCCAGCAGCTTACCCGGACAGGGGATAGCTGGGGCCAACGTCCTGACTTTC
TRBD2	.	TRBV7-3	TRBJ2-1	CASSSREAEQFF	TGTGCCAGCAGTTCCCGGGAGGCTGAGCAGTTCTTC
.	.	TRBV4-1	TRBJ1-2	CASSPAGAANYGYPF	TGCGCCAGCAGCCCCGCGGGGGCAGCCAACTATGGCTACCCCTTC
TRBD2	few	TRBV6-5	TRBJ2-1	CASSYGGGADEQFF	TGTGCCAGCAGTTACGGCGGGGGGGCCGATGAGCAGTTCTTC
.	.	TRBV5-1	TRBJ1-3	CASKEQSSGNTIYF	TGCGCCAGCAAGGAACAGAGCTCTGGAAACACCATATATTTT
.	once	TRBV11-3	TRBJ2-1	CASSHNGTPRNEQFF	TGTGCCAGCAGCCACAACGGGACACCGCGCAATGAGCAGTTCTTC
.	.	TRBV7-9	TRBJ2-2	CSSSRQGGAGELFF	TGTTCCAGCAGCCGACAAGGGGGAGCCGGGGAGCTGTTTTTT